This T cell receptor (beta chain) was sequenced in a study of Ad26.COV2.S vaccination and SARS-CoV-2 variants. Notes on the study in general: Researchers cautioned that TCR breadth and depth analyses may have underestimated total T cell responses. There was reportedly substantial breadth in spike-specific CD8+ and CD4+ T cell responses after vaccination. Vaccinees and placebo recipients showed similar non-spike TCR breadth. Vaccine recipients had higher spike-specific TCR breadth than placebo recipients.

The protocol was immunoSEQ multiplex PCR, while the TCRdb copy is restricted to in-frame clones and leaves out a portion. Of around 100,000 clones in the sample, less than 85% are singletons; the top ten hold roughly 15%. This clone is medium-sized within its sample. The antigen is unknown. Germline loops: CDR1 MNHNY, CDR2 SVGAGI (reference sequence). V was clipped by 6 bases and J by 1 base, with 9 bases between them. The CDR3 is 13 residues long. The clonotype comes from a human donor who had recovered from COVID-19. This chain connects TRBV6-6 to TRBJ1-1; the D is unclear. The material was peripheral blood, obtained after recovery from COVID-19. The CDR3 DNA reads TGTGCCAGCAGAGAACAGTGGAACACTGAAGCTTTCTTT. This encodes CASREQWNTEAFF.